The 21 T cell receptor beta chains reported below all come from one sample, sequenced in a study of cytomegalovirus exposure and HLA in healthy donors. Only in-frame clones appear in the TCRdb table, and some are missing; sequencing was by immunoSEQ multiplex PCR. This sample has roughly 150,000 clones, with around four fifths found just once. Source material: PBMCs. These receptors were obtained from a young man in good health and CMV-seropositive.

The chain recombines TRBV4-3 with TRBJ2-7, with 8 bases fitting TRBD1. This CDR3 is built from 16 residues. Germline V lookup: CDR1 LGHNA, CDR2 YSLEER. The junction had 9 bases not matched to a gene; V was cut back by 1 base and J by 4 bases. The CDR3, as DNA: TGCGCCAGCAGCCAAGCACGGGACAGGCTAGGATACGAGCAGTACTTC. This gives the protein CASSQARDRLGYEQYF.

The chain joins TRBV7-9 to TRBJ2-3; 8 nucleotides agree with TRBD2. This CDR3 contains 14 residues. CDR1 and CDR2 from the germline V gene are SEHNR and FQNEAQ (reference sequence). Trimming removed 1 base from V and 6 bases from J; junction bases left unmatched: 3. CDR3 in amino acids: CASSLGAGADTQYF. CDR3 nucleotides: TGTGCCAGCAGCTTAGGAGCGGGGGCTGATACGCAGTATTTT. Full variable domain (rest looked up from reference TRBV7-9 and TRBJ2-3): DTGVSQNPRHKITKRGQNVTFRCDPISEHNRLYWYRQTLGQGPEFLTYFQNEAQLEKSRLLSDRFSAERPKGSFSTLEIQRTEQGDSAMYLCASSLGAGADTQYFGPGTRLTVL.

This clone was seen a few times. V is TRBV6-9 and J is TRBJ2-1, with 10 positions matching TRBD2. The CDR3 contains 18 residues. The J segment lost 6 bases and the V segment lost 4 bases, leaving 15 bases of the junction unmatched. Germline loops: CDR1 MNHGY, CDR2 SVAAGI. The CDR3 loop reads CASSSFLAGALKGNEQFF. The CDR3 nucleotides are TGTGCCAGCAGTTCTTTTCTAGCGGGGGCCCTCAAGGGCAATGAGCAGTTCTTC.

This sequence joins TRBV19 and TRBJ1-1, with D perhaps TRBD1 (5 bases). CDR3 length equals 16 residues. The V end was cut by 6 bases, the J end by 4 bases, with 21 bases between. From germline, CDR1 is LNHDA and CDR2 SQIVND (reference sequence). As DNA, the CDR3 is TGTGCCAGTAGGAGCTCGACCAGGAGGGGAGTCACTGAAGCTTTCTTT. It is translated as CASRSSTRRGVTEAFF.

This clone was observed a few times. The genes are TRBV11-1 and TRBJ1-2; D unresolved. Germline V gives CDR1 SGHAT, CDR2 FQDESV (reference sequence). The CDR3 contains 13 residues. The V and J ends lost 3 bases and 0 bases respectively, with 5 bases between them. CDR3: CASSFQTNYGYTF. CDR3 sequence (DNA): TGTGCCAGCAGCTTCCAGACTAACTATGGCTACACCTTC. The whole variable domain, remainder taken from reference TRBV11-1 and TRBJ1-2, is EAEVAQSPRYKITEKSQAVAFWCDPISGHATLYWYRQILGQGPELLVQFQDESVVDDSQLPKDRFSAERLKGVDSTLKIQPAELGDSAMYLCASSFQTNYGYTFGSGTRLTVV.

The chain couples TRBV5-1 to TRBJ1-3, with D possibly TRBD1 on 5 matching bases. Germline-derived CDR1 and CDR2 are SGHRS and YFSETQ. This CDR3 is built from 14 residues. V lost 2 bases and J lost 3, with 9 bases in between. The CDR3 bases are TGCGCCAGCAGCTTAGGGGAAGATGGAAACACCATATATTTT. Protein sequence: CASSLGEDGNTIYF.

J is TRBJ2-1 and V is TRBV10-3, with D maybe TRBD2 (6 bases). Trimming took 4 bases from V and 4 from J, leaving 8 bases between them. The germline V gene has CDR1 ENHRY and CDR2 SYGVKD. The CDR3 loop spans 13 amino acids. The CDR3 nucleotides are TGTGCCATCAGTGGCGGGGTATACAATGAGCAGTTCTTC. Translation gives CAISGGVYNEQFF.

This clone was picked up a small number of times. The chain carries TRBV5-5 and TRBJ1-2; 7 bases agree with TRBD1. From germline, CDR1 is SGHKS and CDR2 YYEKEE (reference sequence). The CDR3 has 14 amino acids. J lost 2 bases, V lost 1 base, and 2 bases had no gene match. The CDR3 nucleotides read TGTGCCAGCAGCTTGTTACAGGGGAACTATGGCTACACCTTC. Amino acids: CASSLLQGNYGYTF.

The chain couples TRBV7-2 to TRBJ2-4; 8 nucleotides align to TRBD1. Germline assignment: CDR1 SGHTA and CDR2 FQGNSA. The CDR3 runs to 15 residues. Trimming at V came to 3 bases and at J to 3 bases, leaving 4 bases not matched to a gene. CDR3 sequence reads: CASSFGTGDKNIQYF. The CDR3, as DNA: TGTGCCAGCAGCTTCGGGACAGGAGACAAAAACATTCAGTACTTC.

V and J are TRBV6-5 and TRBJ1-2, with 9 bases aligning to TRBD1. Trimming removed 6 bases from V and 2 bases from J; junction bases left unmatched: 1. CDR3 length: 13 residues. CDR1 is MNHEY, CDR2 SVGAGI, per germline. The CDR3 sequence is CASRGTGNYGYTF. As DNA, the CDR3 is TGTGCCAGCAGAGGGACAGGGAACTATGGCTACACCTTC.

This clone has just one count. The gene calls are TRBV7-3 and TRBJ1-1; possibly TRBD1 for D (5 bases). The CDR3 consists of 13 residues. V lost 3 bases to trimming and J lost 4 bases, with 9 bases between them. Germline CDR1 SGHTA, CDR2 FQGTGA. CDR3: CASSFAGFTEAFF. The CDR3 bases are TGTGCCAGCAGCTTTGCAGGGTTCACTGAAGCTTTCTTT.

The V call is TRBV11-3, the J call TRBJ1-6, with 7 bases identical to TRBD1. V dropped 5 bases and J dropped 7; count of bases not matched to a gene: 5. The CDR3 covers 14 residues. Germline CDR1 and CDR2: SGHNT and YENEEA. The CDR3 nucleotides read TGTGCCAGCAGCGGTCCAGGGGGGAATTCACCCCTCCACTTT. Translating it yields CASSGPGGNSPLHF.

J is TRBJ1-2 and V is TRBV5-4; a possible D gene is TRBD1 (5 bases). CDR1 is SGHNT, CDR2 YYREEE, per germline (reference sequence). The CDR3 is 15 amino acids. V lost 0 bases, J lost 4 bases, and 13 bases lay in between. The chain's CDR3 is CASSLEMGLGYGYTF. The CDR3 DNA follows: TGTGCCAGCAGCTTGGAGATGGGACTGGGCTATGGCTACACCTTC.

This chain connects TRBV4-1 to TRBJ1-6; 9 bases fit TRBD1. CDR1 is MGHRA, CDR2 YSYEKL, per germline. The CDR3 is 17 amino acids. J gave up 6 bases and V 0 bases, and 6 bases lay outside the gene matches. CDR3 sequence (DNA): TGCGCCAGCAGCCAAGATTTCCGACAGGGGGGTAATTCACCCCTCCACTTT. This translates into CASSQDFRQGGNSPLHF.

The V and J genes are TRBV5-1 and TRBJ2-3; 9 nucleotides agree with TRBD2. Losses at the gene ends were 4 bases for V and 2 bases for J; bases not matched to a gene: 8. The germline V gene has CDR1 SGHRS and CDR2 YFSETQ. CDR3 length equals 16 residues. The CDR3: CASSGGSGGSTDTQYF. As DNA, the CDR3 is TGCGCCAGCAGCGGGGGTAGCGGGGGATCCACAGATACGCAGTATTTT. The complete variable domain, with remaining parts taken from reference TRBV5-1 and TRBJ2-3, reads KAGVTQTPRYLIKTRGQQVTLSCSPISGHRSVSWYQQTPGQGLQFLFEYFSETQRNKGNFPGRFSGRQFSNSRSEMNVSTLELGDSALYLCASSGGSGGSTDTQYFGPGTRLTVL.

The genes are TRBV5-1 and TRBJ2-7; D gene ambiguous. The CDR3 consists of 11 residues. Trimming cost V 3 bases and J 2 bases, with 3 bases left between them. Germline V lookup: CDR1 SGHRS, CDR2 YFSETQ. This chain's CDR3 is CASSSTYEQYF. CDR3 nucleotide sequence: TGCGCCAGCAGCTCTACCTACGAGCAGTACTTC.

V gene TRBV5-6 combines with J gene TRBJ1-6; perhaps TRBD1 as D (5 bases). In germline, CDR1 is SGHDT, CDR2 YYEEEE. The CDR3 sequence is 19 residues long. V lost 2 bases and J lost 3, with 21 bases in between. The CDR3 DNA sequence: TGTGCCAGCAGCTTTGACGCTCAGGGACTCCTACACTATAATTCACCCCTCCACTTT. Its translation is CASSFDAQGLLHYNSPLHF.

The rearrangement joins TRBV9 to TRBJ1-6; D not certain. The CDR3 loop spans 18 amino acids. Germline values: CDR1 SGDLS, CDR2 YYNGEE. Trimming cost V 3 bases and J 10 bases, with 26 bases left between them. The CDR3 bases are TGTGCCAGCAGCGCCAGTGTTACCTTCTCCCCGACTGTGTCACCCCTCCACTTT. This codes for CASSASVTFSPTVSPLHF.

This chain connects TRBV5-1 to TRBJ2-7, with TRBD1 as a possible D gene (5 bases). Trimming removed 0 bases from V and 3 bases from J, with 10 bases in between. This CDR3 region has 14 residues. Germline CDR1 SGHRS, CDR2 YFSETQ. The CDR3 nucleotides are TGCGCCAGCAGCTTGGCTCCAGGGAACTACGAGCAGTACTTC. It yields the protein CASSLAPGNYEQYF.

The CDR3 nucleotides are TGTGCCAGCAGCTTTGGACCCTCGGACAGGGCCGAGCAGTACTTC. Its translation: CASSFGPSDRAEQYF. The chain combines TRBV7-8 with TRBJ2-7, with TRBD1 matching 8 bases. Germline V CDR1 and CDR2: SGHVS, FQNEAQ. The V segment lost 3 bases and the J segment 6 bases; nucleotides outside the gene matches: 10. The CDR3 totals 15 residues.

CDR3 residues: CASSFIWGRAGTLTDTQYF. CDR3 coding DNA: TGTGCCAGCAGCTTTATATGGGGAAGGGCAGGGACACTTACAGATACGCAGTATTTT. The V gene is TRBV7-9, the J gene TRBJ2-3; perhaps TRBD1 as D (6 bases). Trimming cost V 3 bases and J 3 bases, with 25 bases left between them. Germline V lookup: CDR1 SEHNR, CDR2 FQNEAQ (reference sequence). The CDR3 spans 19 residues.